The 6 T cell receptor beta chains reported below all come from one sample, sequenced in a study of neoadjuvant anti-PD-1 for oral cavity cancer. Profiled with immunoSEQ multiplex PCR; TCRdb holds only in-frame clones, not every one. Counted here are 8,500 to 10,000 clones, roughly 67% occurring once; the ten biggest clones make up 4.2%. The sample's time point: after neoadjuvant nivolumab, at surgical resection. The sequencing here drew on PBMCs, taken after nivolumab (anti-PD-1) treatment. The receptors derive from a person aged 35-79 years with oral cavity squamous cell carcinoma.

The chain joins TRBV6-5 to TRBJ2-3; D is unclear. This CDR3 spans 12 amino acids. V was shortened by 4 bases and J by 0 bases, with 2 bases between the two germline ends. Germline-derived CDR1 and CDR2 are MNHEY and SVGAGI. CDR3 bases: TGTGCCAGCAGTTCTAGCACAGATACGCAGTATTTT. Translating gives CASSSSTDTQYF.

This clone was counted between two and nine times. The chain combines TRBV2 with TRBJ2-1, with D uncertain. The CDR3 consists of 13 residues. In germline, CDR1 is SNHLY, CDR2 FYNNEI. Trimming took 4 bases from V and 6 from J, leaving 10 bases between them. In DNA, the CDR3 is TGTGCCAGCAGTGCCCGGGTCCTCAATGAGCAGTTCTTC. Translating gives CASSARVLNEQFF.

This clone has a handful of counts. This chain connects TRBV7-6 to TRBJ1-1, with no clear D. The CDR3 is made up of 15 amino acids. Deletions cut 5 bases from V and 3 bases from J, with 16 bases between. Germline CDR1 SGHVS, CDR2 FNYEAQ. The CDR3 region is CASSPQIESYTEAFF. The CDR3 DNA is TGTGCCAGCAGCCCCCAGATCGAGTCATACACTGAAGCTTTCTTT.

The genes are TRBV2 and TRBJ1-5, with TRBD1 identical over 9 bases. The CDR3 consists of 13 residues. Looked up from germline, CDR1 is SNHLY and CDR2 is FYNNEI. V lost 7 bases to trimming and J lost 5 bases; unmatched junction nucleotides: 3. CDR3 sequence: CASNTGGDQPQHF. As DNA, the CDR3 is TGTGCCAGCAACACAGGGGGCGATCAGCCCCAGCATTTT.

The chain recombines TRBV6-5 with TRBJ2-2; D tentatively reads TRBD1 or TRBD2 (5 bases each). Germline V gene lookup returns CDR1 MNHEY and CDR2 SVGAGI. V lost 7 bases and J 6 bases, leaving 15 bases between the germline ends. CDR3 size: 14 residues. CDR3 DNA sequence: TGTGCCAGCATGGAACCGGGGACCCCCGGGGAGCTGTTTTTT. This encodes CASMEPGTPGELFF.

The chain carries TRBV5-6 and TRBJ1-4; TRBD1 might be the D (5 bases). Germline assignment: CDR1 SGHDT and CDR2 YYEEEE. The CDR3 is made up of 14 amino acids. V was cut by 3 bases and J by 3 bases, with 9 bases left in between. CDR3 nucleotide sequence: TGTGCCAGCAGCTCTCTGACAGCTAATGAAAAACTGTTTTTT. Translation gives CASSSLTANEKLFF.